A single sample is the source of the 18 T cell receptor beta chains below, sequenced in a study of regulatory T cells in long-lasting Graves disease. The time point was: persistent/refractory GD, antithyroid drugs over 5 years with positive TRAb. Making the TCR library involved RNA that had been extracted from PBMCs. Through Arm-PCR of CDR3 regions and iRepertoire HTBI primers, TCR beta libraries were built. Each CDR3 protein gets one entry after TCRdb re-called the multiplex PCR reads with MiXCR. The table shows 700,000 or so distinct CDR3 sequences, with roughly 30% occurring only once. Sequenced material: peripheral blood mononuclear cells (PBMCs), taken when the disease was refractory, from a patient treated with antithyroid drugs. The receptors were gathered from a female donor with Graves disease.

This clonotype showed up many times. The chain carries TRBV20-1 and TRBJ2-5; TRBD1 matches 7 bases. Germline V gives CDR1 DFQATT, CDR2 SNEGSKA (reference sequence). The CDR3 consists of 15 residues. Losses at the gene ends were 0 bases for V and 4 bases for J; bases not matched to a gene: 8. The CDR3 DNA follows: TGCAGTGCTAGAGATCCCACGACAGGGAGAGAGACCCAGTACTTC. It specifies CSARDPTTGRETQYF.

This sequence joins TRBV5-1 and TRBJ2-7, with TRBD1 matching 7 bases. The CDR3 is 14 amino acids. The junction had 7 bases not matched to a gene; V was cut back by 4 bases and J by 3 bases. Germline loops: CDR1 SGHRS, CDR2 YFSETQ. The CDR3 loop is CASSLDQGVYEQYF. The CDR3 DNA is TGCGCCAGCAGCCTGGACCAGGGGGTCTACGAGCAGTACTTC.

This clonotype has just a few counts. CDR3 amino acids: CATSRGGQGGPEAFF. For the CDR3, the DNA is TGTGCCACCAGCAGAGGGGGACAGGGTGGGCCTGAAGCTTTCTTT. J is TRBJ1-1 and V is TRBV15, with 9 bases aligning to TRBD1. Trimming removed 1 base from V and 6 bases from J; junction bases left unmatched: 6. Germline CDR1 reads LNHNV; CDR2 reads YYDKDF (reference sequence). The CDR3 contains 15 residues.

This clonotype has more than one count but fewer than ten. The chain couples TRBV20-1 to TRBJ2-4; perhaps TRBD2 as D (6 bases). V dropped 3 bases and J dropped 1 base, with 10 bases sitting between them. This CDR3 is 14 amino acids long. Germline V CDR1 and CDR2: DFQATT, SNEGSKA (reference sequence). DNA of the CDR3: TGCAGTGCTAGGGTGGGAGGTGCCAAAAACATTCAGTACTTC. Translation gives CSARVGGAKNIQYF.

This chain connects TRBV20-1 to TRBJ1-1; 8 bases are shared with TRBD1. The trim removed 5 bases at V and 7 bases at J, leaving 18 bases unmatched. Germline assignment: CDR1 DFQATT and CDR2 SNEGSKA (reference sequence). The CDR3 totals 16 residues. CDR3 residues: CSAQDPSGGQFYEAFF. The CDR3 nucleotides read TGCAGTGCTCAAGACCCCTCAGGGGGCCAGTTTTATGAAGCTTTCTTT.

The rearrangement joins TRBV7-9 to TRBJ2-3, with 9 bases that match TRBD1. J lost 2 bases, V lost 5 bases, and 5 bases had no gene match. Per the germline V gene, CDR1 is SEHNR and CDR2 is FQNEAQ (reference sequence). The CDR3 extends over 15 amino acids. CDR3 in DNA: TGTGCCAGCAGCCTCGGACAGGGGAACACAGATACGCAGTATTTT. Protein product: CASSLGQGNTDTQYF.

The rearrangement links TRBV24-1 to TRBJ2-2; 9 nucleotides line up with TRBD1. The ends lost 2 bases at V and 4 bases at J; junction bases unmatched: 4. The V gene's germline CDR1 is KGHDR and CDR2 SFDVKD. The length of the CDR3 is 16 residues. CDR3: CATSDSGTGSTGELFF. The DNA of the CDR3 is TGTGCCACCAGTGATTCCGGGACAGGGTCCACCGGGGAGCTGTTTTTT.

The genes are TRBV20-1 and TRBJ1-5, with 7 bases identical to TRBD1. Germline loops: CDR1 DFQATT, CDR2 SNEGSKA (reference sequence). The CDR3 spans 13 residues. J was trimmed by 5 bases and V by 4 bases; bases with no gene match: 5. In DNA, the CDR3 is TGCAGTGCTACCAGGGGGTACGATCAGCCCCAGCATTTT. Protein: CSATRGYDQPQHF.

Remarks on this clonotype: The conserved closing phenylalanine or tryptophan is absent in this CDR3, likely reflecting a read error. This sequence joins TRBV5-1 and TRBJ1-6; 8 nucleotides match TRBD1. Germline V gives CDR1 SGHRS, CDR2 YFSETQ. Losses at the gene ends were 0 bases for V and 9 bases for J; bases not matched to a gene: 2. The CDR3 length is 14 residues. The CDR3 nucleotides read TGCGCCAGCAGCTTGGATGGACAGGGTTCACCCCTCCACTAT. Its protein product is CASSLDGQGSPLHY.

This clonotype was recorded once. A much larger clone lies a single base off, so this may be a read error. The chain joins TRBV30 to TRBJ1-2; D unresolved. Germline CDR1 is GTSNPN and CDR2 is SVGIG (reference sequence). This CDR3 comprises 12 residues. V shed 2 bases and J shed 1 base, with 5 bases lying between them. CDR3 sequence (DNA): TGTGCCTGGAGTCGGGATAACTATGGCTACACCTTC. Its translation is CAWSRDNYGYTF. The full variable domain, its missing parts supplied by reference TRBV30 and TRBJ1-2, is SQTIHQWPATLVQPVGSPLSLECTVEGTSNPNLYWYRQAAGRGLQLLFYSVGIGQISSEVPQNLSASRPQDRQFILSSKKLLLSDSGFYLCAWSRDNYGYTFGSGTRLTVV.

The chain carries TRBV20-1 and TRBJ2-7; 7 nucleotides line up with TRBD1. This CDR3 contains 15 residues. Germline-derived CDR1 and CDR2 are DFQATT and SNEGSKA (reference sequence). The junction had 8 bases not matched to a gene; V was cut back by 3 bases and J by 0 bases. The chain's CDR3 is CSASTSGTASYEQYF. DNA of the CDR3: TGCAGTGCTAGCACCTCCGGGACAGCCTCCTACGAGCAGTACTTC.

Concerning this clonotype itself: At one end the junction does not follow the germline gene, possibly because of a read error. The rearrangement links TRBV6-1 to TRBJ1-1; TRBD1 is a possible D gene (5 bases). The CDR3 is made up of 15 amino acids. In germline, CDR1 is MNHNS, CDR2 SASEGT. DNA of the CDR3: TGTGCCAGCTCGGCGACAGAGATCATGAACACTGTAGCTTTCTTT. Its protein product is CASSATEIMNTVAFF.

This clonotype has a handful of counts. The chain employs TRBV24-1 and TRBJ2-7, with D tentatively TRBD1 or TRBD2 (5 bases each). Looked up from germline, CDR1 is KGHDR and CDR2 is SFDVKD. The CDR3 covers 12 residues. The V end lost 9 bases, the J end lost 2 bases, and 10 bases lay between the germline ends. The CDR3 sequence is CATGPGPYEQYF. The DNA of the CDR3 is TGTGCCACCGGCCCGGGACCCTACGAGCAGTACTTC.

V and J are TRBV6-1 and TRBJ2-7, with D unclear. The CDR3 is 13 amino acids. Trimming took 4 bases from V and 4 from J, leaving 11 bases between them. CDR1 is MNHNS and CDR2 is SASEGT in the germline V gene. CDR3 in DNA: TGTGCCAGCAGTGCTACACCTGTTTACGAGCAGTACTTC. Translated: CASSATPVYEQYF.

The chain has TRBV29-1 and TRBJ1-1; no clear D. Germline assignment: CDR1 SQVTM and CDR2 ANQGSEA. Trimming left V 8 bases short and J 4 bases short, with 14 bases between. CDR3 length: 12 amino acids. CDR3 residues: CSSVRVGTEAFF. The CDR3 DNA follows: TGCAGCTCTGTCCGGGTAGGCACTGAAGCTTTCTTT.

The rearrangement links TRBV6-5 to TRBJ1-2, with 12 bases that match TRBD1. Germline V CDR1 and CDR2: MNHEY, SVGAGI. The CDR3 loop spans 16 amino acids. After removal of 4 bases from V and 8 bases from J, the junction contained 11 bases not matched to a gene. Written as DNA, the CDR3 is TGTGCCAGCAGTTCCGGGACAGGGGGCGCAGGGTTGGGCTACACCTTC. Its translation: CASSSGTGGAGLGYTF.

This clonotype was observed a few times. The chain employs TRBV13 and TRBJ2-7; TRBD1 aligns across 11 bases. CDR3 length equals 15 residues. The trim removed 1 base at V and 3 bases at J, leaving 2 bases unmatched. Germline CDR1 reads PRHDT; CDR2 reads FYEKMQ (reference sequence). CDR3 nucleotide sequence: TGTGCCAGCAGCTTAGTGGGGACAGGGGGCTACGAGCAGTACTTC. It translates to CASSLVGTGGYEQYF.

The CDR3, as DNA: TGTGCCAGTAGTACCAACTACAGGGGAACCACTGAAGCTTTCTTT. Protein product: CASSTNYRGTTEAFF. The rearrangement uses TRBV19 and TRBJ1-1; TRBD1 matches at 7 bases. CDR3 length: 15 amino acids. Germline V gene data show CDR1 as LNHDA and CDR2 as SQIVND (reference sequence). V lost 4 bases, J lost 4 bases, and 9 bases stayed unmatched.